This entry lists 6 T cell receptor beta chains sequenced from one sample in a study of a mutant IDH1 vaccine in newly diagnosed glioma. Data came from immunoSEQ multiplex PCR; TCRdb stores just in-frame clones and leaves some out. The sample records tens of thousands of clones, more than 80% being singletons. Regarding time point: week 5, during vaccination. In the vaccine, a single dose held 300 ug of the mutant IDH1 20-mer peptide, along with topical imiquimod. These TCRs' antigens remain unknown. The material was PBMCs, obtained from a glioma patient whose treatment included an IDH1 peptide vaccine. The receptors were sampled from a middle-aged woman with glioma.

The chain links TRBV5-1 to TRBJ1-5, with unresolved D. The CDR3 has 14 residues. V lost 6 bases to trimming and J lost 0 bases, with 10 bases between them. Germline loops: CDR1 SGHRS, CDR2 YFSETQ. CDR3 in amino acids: CASKPGDSNQPQHF. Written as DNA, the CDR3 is TGCGCCAGCAAACCGGGCGATAGCAATCAGCCCCAGCATTTT.

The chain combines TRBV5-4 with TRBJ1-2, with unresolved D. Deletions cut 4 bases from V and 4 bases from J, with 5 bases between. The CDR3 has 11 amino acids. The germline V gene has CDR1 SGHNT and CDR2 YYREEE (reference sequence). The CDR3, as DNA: TGTGCCAGCAGCGCCTCCTATGGCTACACCTTC. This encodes CASSASYGYTF. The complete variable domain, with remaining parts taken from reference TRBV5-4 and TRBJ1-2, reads ETGVTQSPTHLIKTRGQQVTLRCSSQSGHNTVSWYQQALGQGPQFIFQYYREEENGRGNFPPRFSGLQFPNYSSELNVNALELDDSALYLCASSASYGYTFGSGTRLTVV.

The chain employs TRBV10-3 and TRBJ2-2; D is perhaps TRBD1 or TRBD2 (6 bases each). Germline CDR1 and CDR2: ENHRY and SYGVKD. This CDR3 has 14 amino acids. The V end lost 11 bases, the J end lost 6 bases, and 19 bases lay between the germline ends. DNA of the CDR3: TGTGCCTCCCGCCCCGGGGGCTGGGCCGGGGAGCTGTTTTTT. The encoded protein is CASRPGGWAGELFF.

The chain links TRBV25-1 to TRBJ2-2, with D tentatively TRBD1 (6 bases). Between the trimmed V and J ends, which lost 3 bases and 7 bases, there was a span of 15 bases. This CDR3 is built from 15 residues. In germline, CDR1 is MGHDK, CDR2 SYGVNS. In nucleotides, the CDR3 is TGTGCCAGCAGTGATTCCCACAGGGTAATCGGGGAGCTGTTTTTT. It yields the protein CASSDSHRVIGELFF.

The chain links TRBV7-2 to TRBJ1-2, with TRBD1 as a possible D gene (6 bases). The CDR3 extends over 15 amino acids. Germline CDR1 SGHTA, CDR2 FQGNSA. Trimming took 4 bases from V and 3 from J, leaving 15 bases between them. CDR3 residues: CASSSQQGAYYGYTF. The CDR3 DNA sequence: TGTGCCAGCAGCTCTCAACAGGGTGCATACTATGGCTACACCTTC.

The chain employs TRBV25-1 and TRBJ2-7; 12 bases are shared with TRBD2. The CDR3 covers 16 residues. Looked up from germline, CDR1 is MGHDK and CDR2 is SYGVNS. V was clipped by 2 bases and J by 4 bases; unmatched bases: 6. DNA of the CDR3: TGTGCCAGCAGTGAACCTAGCGGGAGGGCGGGGTACGAGCAGTACTTC. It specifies CASSEPSGRAGYEQYF.